The following is a TCR beta chain sequence with its context. Its antigen is not known. These data originate in a study of identical twins. Regarding the study as a whole: In zero-insertion analyses, partial confounding could arise from invariant MAIT and iNKT cells. Among out-of-frame alpha sequences shared by twins, low generation probability occurred in excess. Conclusions leaned on cross-sectional statistical analysis and did not track the same donors over time. With monozygotic twins, out-of-frame TCR alpha sharing exceeded what models estimated.

Each CDR3 protein gets one entry after TCRdb re-called the 5' RACE reads with MiXCR. The table lists about 890,000 distinct CDR3 sequences, about 12% of them singletons. J was trimmed by 5 bases and V by 6 bases; bases with no gene match: 16. Germline CDR1 is MGHDK and CDR2 is SYGVNS. This CDR3 comprises 19 residues. In addition, the sample was reused for a study of yellow fever vaccine responses in identical twins.

The V and J genes are TRBV25-1 and TRBJ2-2; 12 bases map to TRBD1. This sequence originates from a woman younger than 35 in good health. Sequenced sample: PBMCs. The CDR3 bases are TGTGCCAGCAGCCCTCGAGGGACAGGGGGCGCCTGGAGGACCGGGGAGCTGTTTTTT. Encoded protein: CASSPRGTGGAWRTGELFF.